The 7 T cell receptor beta chains below come from one sample, sequenced in a study of T cell responses to AZD1222 COVID-19 vaccine. Profiling relied on immunoSEQ multiplex PCR, and the TCRdb table lists in-frame clones only, not all of them. Of 150,000 to 200,000 clones listed, approximately 91% are singletons. Sequencing was performed on peripheral blood, taken 28 days after the second AZD1222 dose. These receptors all come from an adult who received the AZD1222 COVID-19 vaccine.

This clone was found once. V and J are TRBV24-1 and TRBJ2-5; 7 bases fit TRBD1. The J segment lost 4 bases and the V segment lost 4 bases, leaving 8 bases of the junction unmatched. Germline CDR1 is KGHDR and CDR2 is SFDVKD. The CDR3 consists of 15 residues. CDR3 region: CATSDPGQGVETQYF. CDR3 nucleotide sequence: TGTGCCACCAGTGACCCGGGGCAGGGGGTAGAGACCCAGTACTTC.

In its sample, this clone was seen once. This rearrangement joins TRBV5-6 to TRBJ2-3; D not certain. The V end lost 4 bases, the J end lost 6 bases, and 21 bases lay between the germline ends. Germline V gives CDR1 SGHDT, CDR2 YYEEEE. The CDR3 has 16 amino acids. The CDR3 DNA follows: TGTGCCAGCAGCCGGCTAAAATCGGGTGTGAGGGATACGCAGTATTTT. Translated: CASSRLKSGVRDTQYF.

The chain has TRBV5-1 and TRBJ2-4; possibly TRBD1 for D (6 bases). Between the trimmed V and J ends, which lost 3 bases and 3 bases, there was a span of 10 bases. The CDR3 runs to 14 residues. Germline V lookup: CDR1 SGHRS, CDR2 YFSETQ. The CDR3 here is CASSWDNGKNIQYF. The CDR3 DNA sequence: TGCGCCAGCAGCTGGGACAACGGCAAAAACATTCAGTACTTC.

The chain uses TRBV6-4 and TRBJ2-5, with D unresolved. Trimming removed 3 bases at V and 3 bases at J, with 14 bases between. CDR1 is MRHNA, CDR2 SNTAGT, per germline. The CDR3 extends over 15 amino acids. The CDR3: CASSEQPGGKETQYF. The CDR3 DNA sequence: TGTGCCAGCAGTGAACAACCAGGCGGAAAAGAGACCCAGTACTTC.

The CDR3 DNA sequence: TGTGCCAGCAGTTCATGGGCGGGTAGCAATCAGCCCCAGCATTTT. Encoded protein: CASSSWAGSNQPQHF. The genes are TRBV27 and TRBJ1-5, with D unclear. The V end lost 4 bases, the J end lost 0 bases, and 10 bases lay between the germline ends. The CDR3 is made up of 15 amino acids. The V gene's germline CDR1 is MNHEY and CDR2 SMNVEV (reference sequence).

J is TRBJ2-5 and V is TRBV19; D possibly corresponds to TRBD2 (6 bases). The germline V gene has CDR1 LNHDA and CDR2 SQIVND (reference sequence). The CDR3 is 14 amino acids. Trimming took off 5 bases at V and 7 bases at J, with 17 bases between the two ends. The CDR3: CASSGHQRRGTQYF. The CDR3 nucleotides are TGTGCCAGTAGTGGGCACCAACGGCGGGGGACCCAGTACTTC.

The J gene is TRBJ1-5, the V gene TRBV20-1; D gene uncertain. V was clipped by 3 bases and J by 5 bases, with 5 bases between them. The V gene's germline CDR1 is DFQATT and CDR2 SNEGSKA (reference sequence). The CDR3 runs to 11 residues. The CDR3, as DNA: TGCAGTGCTAGTGGGGATCAGCCCCAGCATTTT. The encoded protein is CSASGDQPQHF.